A selection of T cell receptor beta chains follows, all from one sample in a study of cytomegalovirus exposure and HLA in healthy donors. The protocol was immunoSEQ multiplex PCR, while the TCRdb copy is restricted to in-frame clones and leaves out a portion. The table lists more than 85,000 clones, approximately 93% of them singletons. Sequenced: PBMCs. The origin of the receptors is a woman in her thirties in good health and CMV-seropositive. Both conserved end residues are part of each CDR3. Each record gives: clone size, D gene, V gene, J gene, CDR3 protein, CDR3 DNA. D genes are given only for firm matches. For some rows the clone size is stated as once, few or many, or as a class when expanded; others skip it.

.	.	TRBV5-6	TRBJ1-3	CASSFRETKRNTIYF	TGTGCCAGCAGCTTCCGGGAGACTAAGAGGAACACCATATATTTT
.	TRBD1	TRBV28	TRBJ1-2	CASSPDRDGGGYGYTF	TGTGCCAGCAGTCCCGACAGGGATGGAGGCGGCTATGGCTACACCTTC
.	.	TRBV30	TRBJ2-7	CAWAVGGEQYF	TGTGCCTGGGCGGTGGGTGGGGAGCAGTACTTC
once	.	TRBV30	TRBJ2-1	CAWSVTGPYLDNEQFF	TGTGCCTGGAGTGTAACAGGCCCCTACCTAGACAATGAGCAGTTCTTC
once	TRBD1	TRBV27	TRBJ1-2	CASSFLSGTANYGYTF	TGTGCCAGCAGTTTCCTTTCCGGGACAGCTAACTATGGCTACACCTTC
.	TRBD2	TRBV27	TRBJ2-5	CASSSGLAGGRETQYF	TGTGCCAGCAGTTCGGGACTAGCGGGAGGGAGGGAGACCCAGTACTTC
.	.	TRBV7-6	TRBJ2-1	CASSPDSSSVHEQFF	TGTGCCAGCAGCCCAGACTCGTCTAGCGTCCATGAGCAGTTCTTC
.	.	TRBV14	TRBJ1-2	CASSQSGDGYTF	TGTGCCAGCAGCCAATCCGGGGATGGCTACACCTTC
.	TRBD1	TRBV28	TRBJ1-2	CAIQGVSDYGYTF	TGTGCCATCCAGGGGGTCTCAGACTATGGCTACACCTTC
.	TRBD1	TRBV7-8	TRBJ2-1	CASSLRNRGIFDEQFF	TGTGCCAGCAGCTTAAGAAACAGGGGGATTTTCGATGAGCAGTTCTTC
.	.	TRBV5-4	TRBJ2-1	CASSLGVAVSSYNEQFF	TGTGCCAGCAGCTTGGGGGTTGCGGTAAGCTCCTACAATGAGCAGTTCTTC
.	TRBD1	TRBV18	TRBJ1-1	CASSSRGRGATEAFF	TGTGCCAGCTCGAGCAGGGGGCGCGGGGCCACTGAAGCTTTCTTT
.	.	TRBV6-5	TRBJ1-2	CASTQTGTYGYTF	TGTGCCAGCACCCAAACAGGGACCTATGGCTACACCTTC
once	.	TRBV11-1	TRBJ2-2	CASSLQATGELFF	TGTGCCAGCAGCTTACAAGCTACCGGGGAGCTGTTTTTT
.	.	TRBV27	TRBJ2-7	CASSPQSEQYF	TGTGCCAGCAGTCCCCAATCCGAGCAGTACTTC
.	TRBD1	TRBV5-1	TRBJ2-7	CASSMPGTAAYEQYF	TGCGCCAGCAGCATGCCCGGGACAGCGGCGTACGAGCAGTACTTC
.	TRBD2	TRBV27	TRBJ2-3	CASSLRGFDATDTQYF	TGTGCCAGCAGTTTGCGGGGGTTTGATGCCACAGATACGCAGTATTTT
.	.	TRBV6-5	TRBJ2-1	CASSYGGGGGEQFF	TGTGCCAGCAGTTACGGGGGAGGGGGGGGTGAGCAGTTCTTC
.	TRBD1	TRBV7-9	TRBJ1-2	CASSFPDRAGGYTF	TGTGCCAGCAGCTTCCCGGACAGGGCTGGGGGCTACACCTTC
.	TRBD2	TRBV27	TRBJ2-5	CASKRTSRFQETQYF	TGTGCCAGCAAACGGACTAGTCGCTTCCAAGAGACCCAGTACTTC
once	TRBD1	TRBV4-3	TRBJ2-7	CASSRLGQGVGEQYF	TGCGCCAGCAGCCGGTTGGGACAGGGAGTAGGCGAGCAGTACTTC
.	TRBD1	TRBV5-4	TRBJ2-7	CASSLSGTGRTGEQYF	TGTGCCAGCAGCTTGTCGGGGACAGGTCGAACCGGCGAGCAGTACTTC
.	TRBD1	TRBV28	TRBJ1-2	CASRSDRGLSGYTF	TGTGCCAGCAGGAGCGACAGGGGGCTCAGTGGCTACACCTTC
.	.	TRBV14	TRBJ2-1	CASSLKTVKLYNEQFF	TGTGCCAGCAGCCTGAAGACAGTTAAACTCTACAATGAGCAGTTCTTC
.	TRBD2	TRBV9	TRBJ2-5	CASSVAGGPGETQYF	TGTGCCAGCAGCGTAGCGGGAGGGCCAGGAGAGACCCAGTACTTC
.	TRBD2	TRBV2	TRBJ2-7	CASSEETAGVDGEQYF	TGTGCCAGCAGTGAAGAAACGGCGGGAGTAGACGGCGAGCAGTACTTC
.	TRBD2	TRBV11-2	TRBJ2-5	CASSSQGLAKETQYF	TGTGCCAGCAGCTCCCAGGGACTAGCGAAAGAGACCCAGTACTTC
.	TRBD2	TRBV7-9	TRBJ2-3	CASSALAGGITDTQYF	TGTGCCAGCAGCGCACTAGCGGGAGGGATCACAGATACGCAGTATTTT
.	TRBD2	TRBV30	TRBJ2-5	CAWEEKGTRRGETQYF	TGTGCCTGGGAGGAGAAAGGGACTAGGAGAGGGGAGACCCAGTACTTC
.	.	TRBV11-3	TRBJ2-1	CASSLGTPEQFF	TGTGCCAGCAGCTTAGGGACACCCGAGCAGTTCTTC
.	.	TRBV29-1	TRBJ2-4	CSVEKITGNIQYF	TGCAGCGTTGAAAAAATCACCGGAAACATTCAGTACTTC
.	TRBD2	TRBV10-2	TRBJ2-5	CASSESGLEETQYF	TGCGCCAGCAGTGAGTCAGGACTAGAAGAGACCCAGTACTTC
.	TRBD1	TRBV6-5	TRBJ1-2	CASRTTGDYGYTF	TGTGCCAGCAGAACGACAGGGGACTATGGCTACACCTTC
.	TRBD2	TRBV18	TRBJ2-2	CASSQTSGGELFF	TGTGCCAGCTCTCAGACTAGCGGCGGGGAGCTGTTTTTT
once	.	TRBV28	TRBJ2-5	CASSLYPGTPRRGTQYF	TGTGCCAGCAGTTTATACCCGGGAACCCCACGGCGGGGGACCCAGTACTTC
.	TRBD1	TRBV11-2	TRBJ2-7	CASRRGTEIYEQYF	TGTGCCAGCAGGCGAGGGACAGAAATCTACGAGCAGTACTTC
.	.	TRBV9	TRBJ1-4	CASSVGAGTNEKLFF	TGTGCCAGCAGCGTAGGGGCGGGGACTAATGAAAAACTGTTTTTT
.	.	TRBV28	TRBJ1-2	CASTQFDGYTF	TGTGCCAGCACACAGTTTGATGGCTACACCTTC
once	.	TRBV7-9	TRBJ2-7	CASSLNNYEQYF	TGTGCCAGCAGCCTAAATAACTACGAGCAGTACTTC
.	.	TRBV7-2	TRBJ2-7	CASSLFPRRSPFYEQYF	TGTGCCAGCAGCCTATTTCCTAGGAGATCACCTTTCTACGAGCAGTACTTC
.	TRBD1	TRBV10-3	TRBJ1-2	CAISPYRTGGDYGYTF	TGTGCCATCAGTCCCTATCGGACAGGGGGCGACTATGGCTACACCTTC
few	.	TRBV4-1	TRBJ2-5	CASSQVLQETQYF	TGCGCCAGCAGCCAAGTCCTCCAAGAGACCCAGTACTTC
.	TRBD1	TRBV7-9	TRBJ2-1	CASSLGQGLFF	TGTGCCAGCAGCTTAGGACAGGGTCTGTTCTTC
.	.	TRBV6-1	TRBJ2-7	CASSAGGGFAQYF	TGTGCCAGCAGTGCCGGAGGAGGGTTTGCGCAGTACTTC
.	.	TRBV7-2	TRBJ2-7	CASSLGRYEQYF	TGTGCCAGCAGCCTTGGGAGATACGAGCAGTACTTC
once	TRBD2	TRBV27	TRBJ2-7	CATSGLAGTYEQYF	TGTGCCACCAGTGGACTAGCGGGGACCTACGAGCAGTACTTC
.	TRBD2	TRBV5-5	TRBJ2-1	CASSSGLAYEQFF	TGTGCCAGCAGCTCGGGACTAGCCTATGAGCAGTTCTTC